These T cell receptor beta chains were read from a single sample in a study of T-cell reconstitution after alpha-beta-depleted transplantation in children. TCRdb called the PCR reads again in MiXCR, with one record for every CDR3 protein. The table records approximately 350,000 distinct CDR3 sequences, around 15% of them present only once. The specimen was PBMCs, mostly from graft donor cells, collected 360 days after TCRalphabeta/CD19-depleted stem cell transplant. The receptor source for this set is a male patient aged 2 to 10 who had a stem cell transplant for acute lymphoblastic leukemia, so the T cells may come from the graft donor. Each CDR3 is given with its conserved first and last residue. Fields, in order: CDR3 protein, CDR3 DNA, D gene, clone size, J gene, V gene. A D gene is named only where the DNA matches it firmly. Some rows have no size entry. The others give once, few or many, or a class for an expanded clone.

CASKTGAGSYEQYF	TGTGCCAGCAAAACCGGGGCTGGATCCTACGAGCAGTACTTC	NA	few	TRBJ2-7	TRBV6-1
CASSYSPDLYEQYF	TGTGCCAGCAGTTACTCGCCGGACCTCTACGAGCAGTACTTC	NA	few	TRBJ2-7	TRBV6-5
CASNSRGGYSNQPQHF	TGTGCCAGCAATTCGAGGGGGGGATATAGCAATCAGCCCCAGCATTTT	NA	few	TRBJ1-5	TRBV28
CSARDGSGVDNEQFF	TGCAGTGCTAGAGATGGGTCGGGAGTGGACAATGAGCAGTTCTTC	NA	many	TRBJ2-1	TRBV20-1
CASSLAVNKQFF	TGTGCCAGCAGCTTGGCGGTCAATAAGCAGTTCTTC	NA	NA	TRBJ2-1	TRBV5-5
CASSPVGLFQETQYF	TGTGCCAGCTCACCCGTAGGACTGTTTCAAGAGACCCAGTACTTC	NA	NA	TRBJ2-5	TRBV18
CASRRSARITDTQYF	TGTGCCAGCAGACGTAGCGCACGGATTACAGATACGCAGTATTTT	NA	few	TRBJ2-3	TRBV12-3/TRBV12-4
CAWSVGDNNEQFF	TGTGCCTGGAGTGTCGGAGACAACAATGAGCAGTTCTTC	NA	NA	TRBJ2-1	TRBV30
CCAIQAGVRANEQFF	TGCTGTGCCATACAAGCGGGAGTGAGGGCCAATGAGCAGTTCTTC	TRBD2	NA	TRBJ2-1	TRBV20-1
CASSFGLAGADTQYF	TGTGCCAGCAGTTTCGGACTAGCGGGGGCGGATACGCAGTATTTT	TRBD2	many	TRBJ2-3	TRBV27
CASSLPTGGNTEAFF	TGCGCCAGCAGCTTGCCGACAGGGGGGAACACTGAAGCTTTCTTT	TRBD1	many	TRBJ1-1	TRBV5-1
CASSLGSRGHTEAFF	TGTGCCAGCAGCTTAGGCAGCAGGGGGCACACTGAAGCTTTCTTT	TRBD1	NA	TRBJ1-1	TRBV7-9